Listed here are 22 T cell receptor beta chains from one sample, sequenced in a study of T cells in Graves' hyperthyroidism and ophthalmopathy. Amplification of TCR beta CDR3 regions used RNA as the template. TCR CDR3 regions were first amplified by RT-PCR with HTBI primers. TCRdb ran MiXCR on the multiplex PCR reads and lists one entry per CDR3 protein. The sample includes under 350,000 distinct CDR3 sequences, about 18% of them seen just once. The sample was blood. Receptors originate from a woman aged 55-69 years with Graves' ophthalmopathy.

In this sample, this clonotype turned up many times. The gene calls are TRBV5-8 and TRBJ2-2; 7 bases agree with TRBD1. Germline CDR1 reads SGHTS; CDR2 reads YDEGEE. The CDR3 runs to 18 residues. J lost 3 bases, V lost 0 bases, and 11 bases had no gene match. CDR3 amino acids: CASSLVSGGNVDTGELFF. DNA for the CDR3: TGTGCCAGCAGCTTGGTTTCAGGGGGTAATGTGGACACCGGGGAGCTGTTTTTT.

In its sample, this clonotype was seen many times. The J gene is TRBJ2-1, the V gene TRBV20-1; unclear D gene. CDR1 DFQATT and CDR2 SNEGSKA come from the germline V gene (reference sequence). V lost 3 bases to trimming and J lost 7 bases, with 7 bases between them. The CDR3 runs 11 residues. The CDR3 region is CSASQWNEQFF. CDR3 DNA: TGCAGTGCTAGTCAGTGGAATGAGCAGTTCTTC.

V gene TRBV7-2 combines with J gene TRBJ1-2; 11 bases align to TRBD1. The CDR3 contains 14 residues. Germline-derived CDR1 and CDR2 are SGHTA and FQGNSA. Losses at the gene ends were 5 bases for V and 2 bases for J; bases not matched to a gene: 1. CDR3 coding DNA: TGTGCCAGCAGCGGGACAGGGGGAAACTATGGCTACACCTTC. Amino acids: CASSGTGGNYGYTF. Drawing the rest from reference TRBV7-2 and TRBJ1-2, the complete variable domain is GAGVSQSPSNKVTEKGKDVELRCDPISGHTALYWYRQSLGQGLEFLIYFQGNSAPDKSGLPSDRFSAERTGGSVSTLTIQRTQQEDSAVYLCASSGTGGNYGYTFGSGTRLTVV.

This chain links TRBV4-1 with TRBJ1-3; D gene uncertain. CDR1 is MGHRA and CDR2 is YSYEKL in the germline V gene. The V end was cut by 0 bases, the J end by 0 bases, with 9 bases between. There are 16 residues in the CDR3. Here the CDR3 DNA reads TGCGCCAGCAGCCAAGATAAGGGCCTCTCTGGAAACACCATATATTTT. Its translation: CASSQDKGLSGNTIYF.

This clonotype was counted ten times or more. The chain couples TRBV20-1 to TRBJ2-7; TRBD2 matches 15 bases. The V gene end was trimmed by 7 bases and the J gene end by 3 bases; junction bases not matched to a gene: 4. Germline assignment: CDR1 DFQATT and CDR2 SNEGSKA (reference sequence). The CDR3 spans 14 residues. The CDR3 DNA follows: TGCAGTGGGACTAGCGGGGGGGGGGACTACGAGCAGTACTTC. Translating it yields CSGTSGGGDYEQYF.

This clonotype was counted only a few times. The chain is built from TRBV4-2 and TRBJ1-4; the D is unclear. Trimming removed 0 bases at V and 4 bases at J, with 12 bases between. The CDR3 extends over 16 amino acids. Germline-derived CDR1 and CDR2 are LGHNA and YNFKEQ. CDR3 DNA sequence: TGTGCCAGCAGCCAAGATGAAGCGCAGATTAATGAAAAACTGTTTTTT. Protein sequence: CASSQDEAQINEKLFF.

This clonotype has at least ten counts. The CDR3 DNA reads as TGCAGTGCCAAACGTACAGGGAACTATGGCTACACCTTC. Protein: CSAKRTGNYGYTF. The chain joins TRBV20-1 to TRBJ1-2; D perhaps matches TRBD1 (6 bases). This CDR3 region has 13 residues. Germline V lookup: CDR1 DFQATT, CDR2 SNEGSKA (reference sequence). The germline V and J ends were trimmed by 6 bases and 2 bases, with 13 bases remaining between them.

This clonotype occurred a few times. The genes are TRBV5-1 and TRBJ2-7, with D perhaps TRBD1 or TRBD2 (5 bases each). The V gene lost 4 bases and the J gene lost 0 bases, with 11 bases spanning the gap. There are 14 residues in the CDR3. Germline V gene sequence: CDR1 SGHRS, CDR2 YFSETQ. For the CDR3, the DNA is TGCGCCAGCAGCCAGACCGGGACCTCCTACGAGCAGTACTTC. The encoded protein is CASSQTGTSYEQYF.

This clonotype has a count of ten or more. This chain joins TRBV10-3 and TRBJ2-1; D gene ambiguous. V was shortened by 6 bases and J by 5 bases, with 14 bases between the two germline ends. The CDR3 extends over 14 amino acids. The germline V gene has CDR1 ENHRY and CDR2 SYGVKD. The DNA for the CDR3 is TGTGCCATCAGCGAGCATGACCAAGACAATGAGCAGTTCTTC. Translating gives CAISEHDQDNEQFF.

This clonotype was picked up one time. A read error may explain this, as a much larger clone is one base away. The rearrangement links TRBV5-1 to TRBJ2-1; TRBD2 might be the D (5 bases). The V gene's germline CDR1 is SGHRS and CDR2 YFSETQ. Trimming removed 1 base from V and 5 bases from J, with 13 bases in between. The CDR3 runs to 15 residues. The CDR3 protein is CASSLRGGPHNEQFF. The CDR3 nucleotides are TGCGCCAGCAGCTTGCGGGGTGGGCCCCACAATGAGCAGTTCTTC.

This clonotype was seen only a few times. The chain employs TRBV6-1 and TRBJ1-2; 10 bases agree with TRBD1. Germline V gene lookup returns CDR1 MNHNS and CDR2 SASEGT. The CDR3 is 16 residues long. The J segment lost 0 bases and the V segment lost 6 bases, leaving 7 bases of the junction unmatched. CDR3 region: CASSRMGTGANYGYTF. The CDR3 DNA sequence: TGTGCCAGCAGCCGGATGGGGACAGGGGCTAACTATGGCTACACCTTC.

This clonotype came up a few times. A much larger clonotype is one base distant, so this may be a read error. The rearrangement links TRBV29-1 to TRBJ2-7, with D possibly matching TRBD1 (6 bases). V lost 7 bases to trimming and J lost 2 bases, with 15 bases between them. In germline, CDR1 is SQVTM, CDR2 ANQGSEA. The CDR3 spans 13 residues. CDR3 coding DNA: TGCAGCGCCGCCGAGACAGGTACCTACGAGCAGTACTTC. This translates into CSAAETGTYEQYF.

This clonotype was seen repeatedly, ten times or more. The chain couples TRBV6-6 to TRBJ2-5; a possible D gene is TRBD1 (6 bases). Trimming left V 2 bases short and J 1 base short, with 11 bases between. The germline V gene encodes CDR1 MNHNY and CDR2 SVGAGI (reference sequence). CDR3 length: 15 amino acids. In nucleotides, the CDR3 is TGTGCCAGCAGTTACCCGGGACACCCCCAAGAGACCCAGTACTTC. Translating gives CASSYPGHPQETQYF.

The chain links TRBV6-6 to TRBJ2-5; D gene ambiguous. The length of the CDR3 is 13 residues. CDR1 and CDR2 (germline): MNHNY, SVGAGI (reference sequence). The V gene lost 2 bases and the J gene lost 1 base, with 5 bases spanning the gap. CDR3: CASSYGVQETQYF. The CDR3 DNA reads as TGTGCCAGCAGTTACGGGGTCCAAGAGACCCAGTACTTC.

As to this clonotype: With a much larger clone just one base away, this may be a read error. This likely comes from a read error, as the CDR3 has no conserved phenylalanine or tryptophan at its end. This chain's CDR3 is CASSPSGSTGELFL. DNA of the CDR3: TGCGCCAGCAGCCCTAGCGGGAGCACCGGGGAGCTGTTTCTT. The chain recombines TRBV5-1 with TRBJ2-2, with TRBD2 matching 10 bases. The CDR3 contains 14 residues. The V and J ends lost 4 bases and 4 bases, in that order; junction bases with no gene match: 1. Germline CDR1 SGHRS, CDR2 YFSETQ.

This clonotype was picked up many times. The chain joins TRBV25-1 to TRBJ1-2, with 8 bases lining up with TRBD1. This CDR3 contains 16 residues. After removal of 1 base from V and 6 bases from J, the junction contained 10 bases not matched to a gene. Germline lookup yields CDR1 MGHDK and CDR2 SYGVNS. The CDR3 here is CASSELGADRANGYTF. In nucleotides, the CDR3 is TGTGCCAGCAGTGAATTAGGAGCGGACAGGGCTAATGGCTACACCTTC.

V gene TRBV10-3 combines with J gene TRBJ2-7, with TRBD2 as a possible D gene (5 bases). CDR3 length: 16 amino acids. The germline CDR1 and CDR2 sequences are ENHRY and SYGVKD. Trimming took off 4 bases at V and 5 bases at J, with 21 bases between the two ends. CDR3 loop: CAISVINPGRGNEQYF. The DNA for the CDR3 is TGTGCCATCAGTGTCATCAATCCCGGCCGAGGGAACGAGCAGTACTTC.

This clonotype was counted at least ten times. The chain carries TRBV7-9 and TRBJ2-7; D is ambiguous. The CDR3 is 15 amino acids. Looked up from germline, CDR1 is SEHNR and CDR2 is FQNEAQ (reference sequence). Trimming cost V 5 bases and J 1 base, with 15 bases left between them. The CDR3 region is CASSRQGGTSYEQYF. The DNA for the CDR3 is TGTGCCAGCAGCCGCCAAGGCGGCACGTCCTACGAGCAGTACTTC.

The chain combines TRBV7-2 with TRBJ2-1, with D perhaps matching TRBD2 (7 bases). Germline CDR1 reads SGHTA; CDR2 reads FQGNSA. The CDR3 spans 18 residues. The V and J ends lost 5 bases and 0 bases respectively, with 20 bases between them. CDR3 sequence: CASSHQPGRGSSYNEQFF. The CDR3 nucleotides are TGTGCCAGCAGCCATCAACCAGGGAGGGGGAGCTCCTACAATGAGCAGTTCTTC. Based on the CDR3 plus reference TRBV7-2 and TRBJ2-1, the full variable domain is GAGVSQSPSNKVTEKGKDVELRCDPISGHTALYWYRQSLGQGLEFLIYFQGNSAPDKSGLPSDRFSAERTGGSVSTLTIQRTQQEDSAVYLCASSHQPGRGSSYNEQFFGPGTRLTVL.

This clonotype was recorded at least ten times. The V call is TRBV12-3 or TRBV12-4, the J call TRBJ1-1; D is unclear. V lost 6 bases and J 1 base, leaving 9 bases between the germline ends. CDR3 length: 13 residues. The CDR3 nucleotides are TGTGCCAGCAGCCCGATTAAGAACACTGAAGCTTTCTTT. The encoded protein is CASSPIKNTEAFF.

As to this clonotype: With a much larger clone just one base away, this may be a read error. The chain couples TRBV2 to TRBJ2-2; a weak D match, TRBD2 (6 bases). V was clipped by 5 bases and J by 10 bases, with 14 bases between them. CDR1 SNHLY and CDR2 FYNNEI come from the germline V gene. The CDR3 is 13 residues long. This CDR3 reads CASSPWEAEELFF. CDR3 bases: TGTGCCAGCAGTCCGTGGGAGGCCGAGGAGCTGTTTTTT. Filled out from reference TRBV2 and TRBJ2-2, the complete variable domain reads EPEVTQTPSHQVTQMGQEVILRCVPISNHLYFYWYRQILGQKVEFLVSFYNNEISEKSEIFDDQFSVERPDGSNFTLKIRSTKLEDSAMYFCASSPWEAEELFFGEGSRLTVL.

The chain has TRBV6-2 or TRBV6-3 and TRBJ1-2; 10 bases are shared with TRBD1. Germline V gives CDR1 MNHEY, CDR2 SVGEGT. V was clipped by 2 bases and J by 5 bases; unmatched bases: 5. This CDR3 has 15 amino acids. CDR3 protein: CASSYGLGQGYGYTF. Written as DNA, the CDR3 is TGTGCCAGCAGTTACGGGCTGGGACAGGGGTATGGCTACACCTTC.